A selection of T cell receptor beta chains follows, all from one sample in a study of cytomegalovirus exposure and HLA in healthy donors. Some clones are missing from TCRdb's copy, which holds only in-frame ones; the method was immunoSEQ multiplex PCR. The sample contains 210,000 or so clones, approximately 80% of which appear only once. Sequencing was done on a sample of PBMCs. The receptors here all came from a girl between 10 and 17 years old in good health and CMV-seronegative. The CDR3 runs from the conserved cysteine through the conserved F or W. The D gene is left open where the match is weak. A row's size may be missing; if present it is once, few, many or a size class.

j_gene | d_gene | abundance | v_gene | CDR3aa | CDR3nt
TRBJ1-4 | NA | NA | TRBV30 | CASLPDRHNEKLFF | TGTGCCTCCCTACCAGACAGGCATAATGAAAAACTGTTTTTT
TRBJ2-3 | TRBD2 | NA | TRBV6-5 | CASRIAGGQPDTQYF | TGTGCCAGCAGGATAGCGGGGGGGCAACCGGATACGCAGTATTTT
TRBJ1-2 | TRBD1 | NA | TRBV29-1 | CSVTDREGYGYTF | TGCAGCGTTACCGACAGGGAAGGCTATGGCTACACCTTC
TRBJ2-1 | TRBD2 | NA | TRBV5-3 | CARSSRGEYNEQFF | TGTGCCAGAAGCTCACGGGGGGAATACAATGAGCAGTTCTTC
TRBJ2-5 | TRBD2 | NA | TRBV5-1 | CASVHTAGGPGETQYF | TGCGCCAGCGTGCACACGGCGGGAGGGCCGGGGGAGACCCAGTACTTC
TRBJ1-1 | TRBD1 | NA | TRBV14 | CASSQPRSWTGNTEAFF | TGTGCCAGCAGCCAACCCCGCTCGTGGACAGGGAACACTGAAGCTTTCTTT
TRBJ2-3 | TRBD2 | NA | TRBV4-2 | CATRVGTSNRYSTDTQYF | TGTGCCACTCGGGTGGGGACTAGTAATCGCTATAGCACAGATACGCAGTATTTT
TRBJ1-1 | TRBD1 | few | TRBV5-1 | CASSSQGYDHTEAFF | TGCGCCAGCAGCTCACAGGGGTATGATCACACTGAAGCTTTCTTT
TRBJ2-5 | TRBD2 | NA | TRBV2 | CASSVASGSTLEETQYF | TGTGCCAGCAGTGTTGCTAGCGGGAGTACGTTGGAAGAGACCCAGTACTTC
TRBJ1-2 | NA | NA | TRBV28 | CASSFKPSQHGYTF | TGTGCCAGCAGTTTTAAACCTTCACAGCATGGCTACACCTTC
TRBJ1-2 | TRBD1 | NA | TRBV6-1 | CASSERPSTGPYTF | TGTGCCAGCAGTGAAAGGCCCTCGACAGGGCCCTACACCTTC
TRBJ2-5 | NA | NA | TRBV11-3 | CASSRGSPKETQYF | TGTGCCAGCAGCCGTGGTAGCCCTAAAGAGACCCAGTACTTC
TRBJ1-3 | TRBD1 | NA | TRBV28 | CASSRDSTFQFYSGNTIYF | TGTGCCAGCAGTCGGGACAGCACCTTTCAATTCTACTCTGGAAACACCATATATTTT
TRBJ2-7 | TRBD1 | once | TRBV6-1 | CASTPGQPFSEQYF | TGTGCCAGCACGCCGGGACAGCCCTTCTCCGAGCAGTACTTC
TRBJ2-2 | NA | NA | TRBV27 | CASRTGPNTGELFF | TGTGCCAGCAGAACAGGGCCGAACACCGGGGAGCTGTTTTTT
TRBJ2-3 | TRBD1 | NA | TRBV19 | CASSQEKGALTTDTQYF | TGTGCCAGTAGTCAGGAAAAGGGGGCCCTCACGACAGATACGCAGTATTTT
TRBJ1-5 | TRBD1 | NA | TRBV2 | CASGGDREGPYSNQPQHF | TGTGCCAGCGGGGGGGACAGGGAAGGCCCCTATAGCAATCAGCCCCAGCATTTT
TRBJ2-1 | NA | few | TRBV5-6 | CASSLTQGEGYNEQFF | TGTGCCAGCAGCTTGACCCAAGGGGAAGGCTACAATGAGCAGTTCTTC
TRBJ2-5 | TRBD1 | NA | TRBV7-6 | CASSLGRTGVETQYF | TGTGCCAGCAGCTTGGGGCGTACAGGGGTTGAGACCCAGTACTTC
TRBJ2-7 | NA | NA | TRBV7-2 | CASSSLLFHSGNEQYF | TGTGCCAGCAGCTCCCTCCTTTTCCATTCGGGGAACGAGCAGTACTTC
TRBJ2-1 | TRBD2 | NA | TRBV7-3 | CASSYQGTSPNEQFF | TGTGCCAGCAGTTACCAGGGGACTAGCCCTAATGAGCAGTTCTTC
TRBJ2-2 | NA | NA | TRBV28 | CASNSLELVITGELFF | TGTGCCAGTAATAGTTTGGAGCTAGTCATCACCGGGGAGCTGTTTTTT
TRBJ1-2 | NA | once | TRBV28 | CATLTLTQGNYGYTF | TGTGCCACCTTAACTCTGACTCAGGGAAACTATGGCTACACCTTC
TRBJ1-2 | NA | few | TRBV29-1 | CSAPLAGRGYTF | TGCAGCGCGCCTCTCGCGGGACGCGGCTACACCTTC
TRBJ1-2 | NA | NA | TRBV5-6 | CASSFVWVTGYGYTF | TGTGCCAGCAGCTTTGTCTGGGTGACAGGCTATGGCTACACCTTC
TRBJ2-5 | TRBD1 | NA | TRBV28 | CASSLRGLVETQYF | TGTGCCAGCAGTTTAAGGGGGCTCGTGGAGACCCAGTACTTC
TRBJ1-2 | NA | NA | TRBV28 | CAIEGANYGYTF | TGTGCCATCGAGGGAGCTAACTATGGCTACACCTTC
TRBJ2-1 | TRBD1 | NA | TRBV18 | CASSPPNGQGVSYNEQFF | TGTGCCAGCTCACCACCCAACGGACAGGGGGTCTCCTACAATGAGCAGTTCTTC
TRBJ2-1 | NA | NA | TRBV6-6 | CASSYLIANEQFF | TGTGCCAGCAGTTACCTTATAGCAAATGAGCAGTTCTTC
TRBJ1-2 | NA | NA | TRBV6-5 | CASSRGSDAYGYTF | TGTGCCAGCAGTAGGGGCAGCGATGCCTATGGCTACACCTTC
TRBJ1-4 | NA | once | TRBV7-2 | CASSLGGTHFEKLFF | TGTGCCAGCAGCTTAGGGGGGACACACTTTGAAAAACTGTTTTTT
TRBJ2-1 | NA | NA | TRBV7-3 | CASSAPGVNEQFF | TGTGCCAGCAGCGCCCCGGGGGTTAATGAGCAGTTCTTC
TRBJ1-5 | TRBD1 | few | TRBV6-6 | CASSYQGAGNQPQHF | TGTGCCAGCAGTTATCAGGGGGCTGGCAATCAGCCCCAGCATTTT
TRBJ1-5 | TRBD1 | NA | TRBV7-2 | CASSRTGDNQPQHF | TGTGCCAGCAGCCGGACAGGGGACAATCAGCCCCAGCATTTT
TRBJ2-7 | TRBD2 | once | TRBV13 | CASSSGLGTAYEQYF | TGTGCCAGCAGCTCAGGACTAGGTACAGCCTACGAGCAGTACTTC
TRBJ1-5 | TRBD1 | NA | TRBV6-6 | CASRDRESNQPQHF | TGTGCCAGCAGGGACAGGGAAAGCAATCAGCCCCAGCATTTT
TRBJ2-7 | TRBD1 | once | TRBV10-3 | CAISAGTGEWGEQYF | TGTGCCATCAGTGCCGGGACAGGGGAATGGGGCGAGCAGTACTTC
TRBJ2-1 | TRBD2 | NA | TRBV7-3 | CASRPLAASSYNEQFF | TGTGCCAGCAGGCCCCTAGCGGCGAGCTCCTACAATGAGCAGTTCTTC
TRBJ2-7 | NA | NA | TRBV7-3 | CASSPQGPRETYEQYF | TGTGCCAGCAGCCCCCAGGGGCCTAGGGAAACTTACGAGCAGTACTTC
TRBJ1-4 | NA | NA | TRBV6-5 | CASSRHIRDIKKLFF | TGTGCCAGCAGTCGCCACATCCGGGACATTAAAAAACTGTTTTTT
TRBJ1-3 | NA | NA | TRBV9 | CASSAGRENTIYF | TGTGCCAGCAGCGCGGGGAGGGAGAACACCATATATTTT
TRBJ2-3 | NA | NA | TRBV15 | CATSRGASEVDTQYF | TGTGCCACCAGCAGAGGGGCTAGCGAAGTAGATACGCAGTATTTT
TRBJ2-7 | NA | NA | TRBV19 | CASSIGTTLSYEQYF | TGTGCCAGTAGTATCGGAACTACTCTCTCCTACGAGCAGTACTTC
TRBJ2-7 | NA | NA | TRBV4-1 | CASSQDPGSREQYF | TGCGCCAGCAGCCAAGATCCCGGGAGTCGCGAGCAGTACTTC
TRBJ1-5 | NA | NA | TRBV28 | CASSSGEGIQPQHF | TGTGCCAGCAGTTCAGGGGAGGGTATCCAGCCCCAGCATTTT
TRBJ2-7 | TRBD1 | few | TRBV6-5 | CASRNLRGPYEQYF | TGTGCCAGCAGGAATCTCAGGGGGCCCTACGAGCAGTACTTC
TRBJ1-3 | NA | NA | TRBV5-1 | CASSPGQKSGNTIYF | TGCGCCAGCAGCCCCGGACAGAAATCTGGAAACACCATATATTTT
TRBJ1-1 | TRBD1 | NA | TRBV7-9 | CASSLEGQVLEAFF | TGTGCCAGCAGCTTAGAGGGACAGGTCCTCGAAGCTTTCTTT
TRBJ1-2 | TRBD1 | NA | TRBV28 | CASSFGSTGYGYTF | TGTGCCAGCAGTTTCGGGTCGACAGGGTATGGCTACACCTTC
TRBJ1-1 | TRBD1 | NA | TRBV7-9 | CSSSDSWSTGGTEAFF | TGTTCCAGCAGCGACTCCTGGTCGACAGGGGGGACTGAAGCTTTCTTT